This T cell receptor (beta chain) was documented in a study of blood T cell repertoires in COVID-19. Study background: From T cells, B-cell-depleted T cells, or PBMCs came the material, which was cDNA or gDNA.

CDR1 and CDR2 from the germline V gene are SGHDT and YYEEEE. This CDR3 has 15 residues. Trimming shortened V by 4 bases and J by 0 bases, and 8 bases separated the two germline ends. This clone was seen just once. As processed by the authors: Amplification of reference gene primers was used by the study to estimate nucleated cell counts. Assay: immunoSEQ multiplex PCR; the TCRdb copy retains only in-frame clones and omits some. Clone size and the V and J calls come from that table; the DNA yielded D and trimming. The sample comprises around 300,000 clones, approximately 85% of which are singletons, and roughly 11% rests with the top ten.

The chain combines TRBV5-6 with TRBJ1-6; D call uncertain. Input material: peripheral blood. This TCR came from a woman between 65 and 79 years old with acute or convalescent COVID-19. The CDR3: CASSQMSSYNSPLHF. CDR3 DNA: TGTGCCAGCAGCCAAATGAGCTCCTATAATTCACCCCTCCACTTT. The full variable domain, with the rest looked up from reference TRBV5-6 and TRBJ1-6, is DAGVTQSPTHLIKTRGQQVTLRCSPKSGHDTVSWYQQALGQGPQFIFQYYEEEERQRGNFPDRFSGHQFPNYSSELNVNALLLGDSALYLCASSQMSSYNSPLHFGNGTRLTVT.